Listed below are T cell receptor beta chains from one sample, sequenced in a study of blood T cell repertoires in COVID-19. Libraries were prepared by immunoSEQ multiplex PCR; TCRdb keeps only in-frame clonotypes and omits some of them. The table records some 58,000 clones, 92% of them present only once. The specimen sequenced was peripheral blood. The receptors derive from a man over 45 with active COVID-19. CDR3s leave out the opening cysteine and the closing phenylalanine or tryptophan. Some rows mark clone size as missing; the rest say once, few, many or name a class of expanded clone.

>TRBV3-1/TRBV3-2|TRBJ2-1|-
ASSQFLADSYNEQF
>TRBV6-1|TRBJ1-1|-
ASSDPFRIMNTEAF
>TRBV12-5|TRBJ1-2|-
ASGIFAAGYT
>TRBV5-1|TRBJ1-1|-
ASSPGQNAEAF
>TRBV18|TRBJ1-6|-
ASSPRLGQGGDSPLH
>TRBV18|TRBJ2-2|-
ASSPAPGRSGAGELF
>TRBV7-3|TRBJ2-2|-
ASSLLAGASGTGELF
>TRBV28|TRBJ2-3|-
ASSSSGSATDTQY
>TRBV5-4|TRBJ1-2|-
ASNWGGSGGYT
>TRBV27|TRBJ2-6|-
ASSPAGAGANVLT
>TRBV4-3|TRBJ1-1|-
ASSRGHGNTEAF
>TRBV5-6|TRBJ2-7|-
ASGRGSGDYEQY
>TRBV27|TRBJ1-2|few
ASSSDLQGVGYT
>TRBV19|TRBJ1-6|-
ASSMFGSPLH
>TRBV28|TRBJ1-1|-
ASSNREYTEAF
>TRBV9|TRBJ2-3|-
ASSTSGGGAGDTQY
>TRBV19|TRBJ1-5|-
ASRMGQGPYNQPQH
>TRBV15|TRBJ1-2|-
ATSRDRRGYT
>TRBV27|TRBJ2-1|-
ASSLSPGRSYNEQF
>TRBV16|TRBJ1-2|few
ASSSKEQGPDRYGYT
>TRBV3-1/TRBV3-2|TRBJ2-1|-
ASSRLAGGYNEQF
>TRBV27|TRBJ2-5|few
ASSFFGTPRETQY
>TRBV28|TRBJ2-6|-
ASSSGTGRSGANVLT
>TRBV3-1/TRBV3-2|TRBJ2-3|once
ASSQVLLAREDTQY
>TRBV6-4|TRBJ1-2|-
ASSDSTGTGGYGYT
>TRBV9|TRBJ2-3|once
ASSVGWGKGADTQY
>TRBV4-1|TRBJ2-3|once
ASSQEGGASSTDTQY
>TRBV11-3|TRBJ2-7|-
ASSFRRVPKD
>TRBV7-3|TRBJ2-1|once
ASSQISGEQF
>TRBV7-9|TRBJ1-2|-
ASSPNAGVTRDYGYT
>TRBV7-2|TRBJ2-2|-
ASSPKGLYTGELF
>TRBV6-5|TRBJ2-2|-
ASRGRHETGELF
>TRBV10-3|TRBJ1-5|-
AISDHREYSNQPQH
>TRBV13|TRBJ2-7|once
ASSPGVYEQY